This T cell receptor (beta chain) appears in the sequencing data of a study of early T cells in non-severe SARS-CoV-2 infection. Study-level points and caveats: VDJdb-based annotation leaned toward anti-spike CD8 responses and missed private and CD4 specificities.

This clonotype was observed at least ten times. Its antigen remains unknown. There are 16 residues in the CDR3. V was cut by 1 base and J by 2 bases, with 14 bases left in between. CDR1 SGHVS and CDR2 FQNEAQ come from the germline V gene. In the library, individual cDNA molecules carried attached unique molecular identifiers. One entry per CDR3 protein, called by TCRdb with MiXCR from the 5' RACE reads. The table shows about 35,000 distinct CDR3 sequences, with around 6% occurring only once. The TCR originated in an adult who was a healthcare worker with PCR-confirmed SARS-CoV-2 infection or an uninfected control (not recorded which). This chain connects TRBV7-8 to TRBJ1-2, with D hard to call. Sequencing input: whole blood. In DNA, the CDR3 is TGTGCCAGCAGCTTAGTTTTAGTGGGCAGAAACTATGGCTACACCTTC. Translated: CASSLVLVGRNYGYTF.